This is a list of T cell receptor beta chains from one sample in a study of blood T cell repertoires in COVID-19. Only in-frame clones appear in the TCRdb table, and some are missing; sequencing was by immunoSEQ multiplex PCR. In the table there are 88,000 or so clones, approximately 90% of which are singletons. Sequencing was performed on PBMCs or T cells enriched from blood (not recorded which). Receptors were obtained from a woman aged 45 to 65 with acute COVID-19. Both conserved end residues are part of each CDR3. The order of the fields is J gene, V gene, clone size, D gene, CDR3 protein, CDR3 DNA. A D gene is named only where the DNA matches it firmly. Clone size, where shown, is once, few, many, or a class for clones that have expanded.

>TRBJ2-3|TRBV12-5|-|-
CASGLGTGRDIDTQYF
TGTGCTAGTGGTTTGGGGACAGGGAGGGATATTGATACGCAGTATTTT
>TRBJ2-1|TRBV28|many|TRBD2
CASRNTGLAARYNEQFF
TGTGCCAGCAGAAATACGGGACTAGCGGCGCGATACAATGAGCAGTTCTTC
>TRBJ1-5|TRBV12-5|-|-
CASGSGITGASNQPQHF
TGTGCTAGTGGATCTGGGATAACTGGGGCCAGCAATCAGCCCCAGCATTTT
>TRBJ2-7|TRBV3-1/TRBV3-2|-|TRBD2
CASSRGLAGVGSYEQYF
TGTGCCAGCAGCCGAGGACTAGCGGGAGTGGGATCCTACGAGCAGTACTTC
>TRBJ2-4|TRBV3-1/TRBV3-2|once|-
CASSPTRGSINIQYF
TGTGCCAGCAGCCCCACCCGGGGGAGTATAAACATTCAGTACTTC
>TRBJ1-5|TRBV4-1|-|TRBD1
CASSQEEDRGGYQPQHF
TGCGCCAGCAGCCAAGAAGAGGACAGGGGGGGATATCAGCCCCAGCATTTT
>TRBJ1-4|TRBV7-9|-|TRBD1
CASSRQGAANEKLFF
TGTGCCAGCAGCCGACAGGGGGCGGCTAATGAAAAACTGTTTTTT
>TRBJ2-1|TRBV27|-|TRBD2
CASSRTSGGYNEQFF
TGTGCCAGCAGTAGGACTAGCGGGGGTTACAATGAGCAGTTCTTC
>TRBJ2-7|TRBV7-9|-|-
CASSFGGSYEQYF
TGTGCCAGCAGCTTCGGGGGCTCCTACGAGCAGTACTTC
>TRBJ1-1|TRBV29-1|-|-
CSARVLNTEAFF
TGCAGCGCCCGGGTCCTAAACACTGAAGCTTTCTTT
>TRBJ1-5|TRBV4-3|-|TRBD1
CASSHSGQGNQPQHF
TGCGCCAGCAGCCACTCCGGACAGGGTAATCAGCCCCAGCATTTT
>TRBJ2-3|TRBV6-5|-|-
CASSYRDGTDTQYF
TGTGCCAGCAGTTACCGGGATGGCACAGATACGCAGTATTTT
>TRBJ2-5|TRBV10-3|-|TRBD1
CATRPGQGAGETQYF
TGTGCCACCCGGCCGGGACAGGGGGCCGGAGAGACCCAGTACTTC
>TRBJ2-2|TRBV14|-|-
CASSQARAGTGELFF
TGTGCCAGCAGCCAAGCGCGGGCGGGGACCGGGGAGCTGTTTTTT
>TRBJ2-3|TRBV18|-|TRBD2
CASSEGLGEHTQYF
TGTGCCAGCTCAGAGGGACTAGGGGAACATACGCAGTATTTT
>TRBJ1-2|TRBV6-2/TRBV6-3|-|TRBD1
CASSQGDYGYTF
TGTGCCAGCAGCCAGGGGGACTATGGCTACACCTTC
>TRBJ1-5|TRBV19|-|-
CATNPTGVNQPQHF
TGTGCCACGAATCCGACAGGTGTCAATCAGCCCCAGCATTTT
>TRBJ1-5|TRBV3-1/TRBV3-2|once|TRBD1
CASSQGQHNQPQHF
TGTGCCAGCAGCCAGGGACAGCACAATCAGCCCCAGCATTTT
>TRBJ2-7|TRBV18|-|-
CASSPTPGQRSEQYF
TGTGCCAGCTCACCTACCCCGGGACAAAGGTCCGAGCAGTACTTC
>TRBJ1-1|TRBV6-5|-|-
CASSQTVNTEAFF
TGTGCCAGCAGTCAGACAGTGAACACTGAAGCTTTCTTT
>TRBJ2-1|TRBV14|-|-
CASSQASARVAEQFF
TGTGCCAGCAGCCAAGCCTCGGCGCGGGTGGCTGAGCAGTTCTTC
>TRBJ1-2|TRBV5-1|-|-
CASSFQGNHGYTF
TGCGCCAGCAGCTTCCAGGGGAACCATGGCTACACCTTC
>TRBJ1-1|TRBV12-3/TRBV12-4|-|-
CASSLGPFGAFF
TGTGCCAGCAGTTTGGGGCCTTTCGGAGCTTTCTTT
>TRBJ2-3|TRBV5-4|-|TRBD2
CASSSTSVPDTQYF
TGTGCCAGCAGCTCGACTAGCGTCCCGGATACGCAGTATTTT
>TRBJ1-1|TRBV2|-|TRBD1
CASSVDRGNTEAFF
TGTGCCAGCAGCGTCGACAGGGGGAACACTGAAGCTTTCTTT
>TRBJ2-2|TRBV7-9|-|TRBD2
CASSVGTSGNIIAGELFF
TGTGCCAGCAGCGTTGGGACTAGCGGGAATATTATAGCCGGGGAGCTGTTTTTT
>TRBJ2-1|TRBV11-2|-|TRBD2
CASSFGLAGGATFF
TGTGCCAGCAGCTTCGGACTAGCGGGAGGCGCGACGTTCTTC
>TRBJ1-4|TRBV24-1|-|-
CATAEGRGEKLFF
TGTGCCACCGCGGAGGGACGAGGTGAAAAACTGTTTTTT
>TRBJ2-2|TRBV3-1/TRBV3-2|-|TRBD2
CASSPRPIAGGNTGELFF
TGTGCCAGCAGCCCCCGACCTATAGCGGGAGGGAACACCGGGGAGCTGTTTTTT
>TRBJ2-2|TRBV5-5|-|-
CASSFIRERSGELFF
TGTGCCAGCAGCTTTATTCGAGAACGGAGCGGGGAGCTGTTTTTT
>TRBJ2-2|TRBV6-4|-|-
CASSDSGGAAELFF
TGTGCCAGCAGTGACTCCGGCGGGGCGGCGGAGCTGTTTTTT
>TRBJ1-1|TRBV19|-|TRBD1
CASSTRGRRGEAFF
TGTGCCAGTAGTACCAGGGGGCGAAGGGGTGAAGCTTTCTTT
>TRBJ1-2|TRBV5-1|-|-
CASSLTGTIYGYTF
TGCGCCAGCAGCTTGACAGGGACAATCTATGGCTACACCTTC
>TRBJ1-1|TRBV2|-|TRBD1
CASLGQGVGAEAFF
TGTGCCAGCTTGGGACAGGGGGTTGGCGCTGAAGCTTTCTTT
>TRBJ1-1|TRBV15|-|TRBD1
CATSGIFTGVRNTEAFF
TGTGCCACCAGCGGGATATTTACAGGGGTAAGGAACACTGAAGCTTTCTTT
>TRBJ2-3|TRBV7-3|-|TRBD2
CASSPGLATDTQYF
TGTGCCAGCAGCCCCGGACTAGCGACAGATACGCAGTATTTT
>TRBJ1-1|TRBV27|-|-
CASSRGGGTEAFF
TGTGCCAGCAGCAGAGGGGGGGGGACTGAAGCTTTCTTT
>TRBJ1-2|TRBV12-3/TRBV12-4|-|-
CATGEGGYTF
TGTGCCACTGGGGAGGGCGGCTACACCTTC
>TRBJ2-2|TRBV19|-|TRBD2
CASRGTSVYGELFF
TGTGCCAGTAGGGGGACTAGCGTCTACGGGGAGCTGTTTTTT
>TRBJ2-3|TRBV27|-|-
CASSFTFTDTQYF
TGTGCCAGCAGTTTCACATTCACAGATACGCAGTATTTT
>TRBJ1-1|TRBV9|-|TRBD1
CASSVSTGTGGAFF
TGTGCCAGCAGCGTCTCAACAGGGACAGGGGGAGCTTTCTTT
>TRBJ2-3|TRBV30|-|-
CAWGGAESTDTQYF
TGTGCCTGGGGTGGGGCGGAGAGCACAGATACGCAGTATTTT
>TRBJ2-2|TRBV7-9|few|TRBD1
CASSLDRARNTGELFF
TGTGCCAGCAGCCTCGACAGGGCCCGGAACACCGGGGAGCTGTTTTTT
>TRBJ1-4|TRBV7-8|-|-
CASSLGRQPNEKLFF
TGTGCCAGCAGCTTAGGGCGACAGCCCAATGAAAAACTGTTTTTT
>TRBJ1-2|TRBV20-1|-|TRBD1
CSAGGQATNYGYTF
TGCAGTGCTGGTGGACAGGCCACTAACTATGGCTACACCTTC
>TRBJ2-2|TRBV3-1/TRBV3-2|-|TRBD2
CASSLTSGRYTGELFF
TGTGCCAGCAGCCTTACTAGCGGGAGATACACCGGGGAGCTGTTTTTT
>TRBJ2-7|TRBV2|-|-
CASSFQSYEQYF
TGTGCCAGCAGTTTTCAATCCTACGAGCAGTACTTC
>TRBJ2-7|TRBV3-1/TRBV3-2|-|-
CASSPRLAYEQYF
TGTGCCAGCAGCCCTAGGTTGGCCTACGAGCAGTACTTC